The sample holds a few counts of the clone carrying this T cell receptor (beta chain). CDR3 length equals 14 residues. V was cut by 3 bases and J by 2 bases, with 12 bases left in between. The germline gives CDR1 SGDLS, CDR2 YYNGEE. The data stem from a study of blood T cell repertoires in COVID-19. Across the whole study: Sites in the United States, Italy and Spain provided acute and convalescent COVID-19 samples. T cells, B-cell-depleted T cells, or PBMCs provided the cDNA or gDNA that served as material.

Per the original methods: Estimates of nucleated cell counts were drawn from the amplification of reference gene primers. Repertoires were generated with immunoSEQ multiplex PCR, while TCRdb's copy carries only in-frame clones and drops some. V and J calls and clone size are as listed in that table; D and trimming were resolved from the DNA. Found here are 80,000 to 100,000 clones, around 80% of them singletons; the top ten hold 16%. The clonotype comes from a woman of 80 years or more with active or convalescent COVID-19. The chain combines TRBV9 with TRBJ2-7; possibly TRBD1 for D (6 bases). The sequencing sample was made of peripheral blood. The CDR3 loop reads CASSEGQSPYEQYF. In nucleotides, the CDR3 is TGTGCCAGCAGCGAGGGACAATCCCCCTACGAGCAGTACTTC.